The source of this TCR beta chain is a study of CD8 T cell repertoires and HIV-1 epitope variants. Study-level results: No clonotypes responded to the TAALDMSHF plasma variant; five or six recognized KF9, one HW9. Only beta chains were identified, marking proliferation to antigen, not function.

Regarding this clone: As yet, its antigen is unknown.

Assay: immunoSEQ multiplex PCR; the TCRdb copy retains only in-frame clones and omits some. This table holds 5,100 or so clones, about 70% found once. This CDR3 is 15 amino acids long. The V gene lost 0 bases and the J gene lost 4 bases, with 10 bases spanning the gap. Germline values: CDR1 MNHNS, CDR2 SASEGT. The genes are TRBV6-1 and TRBJ1-5; D is unresolved. This TCR came from a male donor with HIV. The source material was cultured CD8+ T cells derived from PBMCs. The CDR3 reads CASSEARGFNQPQHF. In nucleotides, the CDR3 is TGTGCCAGCAGTGAAGCACGAGGGTTTAATCAGCCCCAGCATTTT.